Sequencing of this TCR beta chain was carried out in a study of blood T cell repertoires in COVID-19. V was trimmed by 4 bases and J by 7 bases, leaving 11 bases between them. CDR1 is MNHEY and CDR2 is SVGEGT in the germline V gene. The CDR3 is 13 residues long. The protocol was immunoSEQ multiplex PCR, while the TCRdb copy is restricted to in-frame clones and leaves out a portion. This table has some 46,000 clones, approximately 85% appearing once. Sample: peripheral blood. This clonotype was sampled from a woman of 80 years or more with COVID-19, enrolled during active disease. The chain uses TRBV6-2 or TRBV6-3 and TRBJ1-5, with D tentatively TRBD1 (5 bases). CDR3 in DNA: TGTGCCAGCAGTTTGGCAGGGAACCAGCCCCAGCATTTT. The encoded protein is CASSLAGNQPQHF.